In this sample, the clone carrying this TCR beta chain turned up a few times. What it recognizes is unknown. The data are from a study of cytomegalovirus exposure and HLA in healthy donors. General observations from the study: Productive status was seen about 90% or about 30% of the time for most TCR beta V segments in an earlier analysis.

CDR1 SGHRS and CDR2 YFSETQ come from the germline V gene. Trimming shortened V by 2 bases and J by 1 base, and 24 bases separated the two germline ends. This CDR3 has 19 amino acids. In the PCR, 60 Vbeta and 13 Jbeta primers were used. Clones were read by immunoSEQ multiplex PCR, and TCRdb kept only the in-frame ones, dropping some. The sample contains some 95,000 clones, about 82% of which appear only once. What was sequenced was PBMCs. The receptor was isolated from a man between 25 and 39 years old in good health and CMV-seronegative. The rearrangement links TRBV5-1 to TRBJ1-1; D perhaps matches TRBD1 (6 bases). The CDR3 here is CASSLPWAGGHGGNTEAFF. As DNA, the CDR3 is TGCGCCAGCAGCTTACCCTGGGCGGGGGGCCACGGGGGGAACACTGAAGCTTTCTTT.